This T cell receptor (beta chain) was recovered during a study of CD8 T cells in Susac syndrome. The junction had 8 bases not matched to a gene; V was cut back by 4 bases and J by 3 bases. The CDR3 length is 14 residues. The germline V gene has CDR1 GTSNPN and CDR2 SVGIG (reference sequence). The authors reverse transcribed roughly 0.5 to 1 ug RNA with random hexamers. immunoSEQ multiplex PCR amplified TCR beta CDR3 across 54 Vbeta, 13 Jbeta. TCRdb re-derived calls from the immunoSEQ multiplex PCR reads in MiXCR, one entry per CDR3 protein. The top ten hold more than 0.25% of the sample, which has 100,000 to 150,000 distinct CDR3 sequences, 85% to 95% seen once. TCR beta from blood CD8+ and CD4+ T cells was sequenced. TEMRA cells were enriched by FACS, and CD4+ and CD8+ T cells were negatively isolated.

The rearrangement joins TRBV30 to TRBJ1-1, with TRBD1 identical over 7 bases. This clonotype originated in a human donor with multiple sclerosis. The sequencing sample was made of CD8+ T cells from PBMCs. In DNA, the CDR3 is TGTGCCTGGATATTTGGCAGGGGGTACACTGAAGCTTTCTTT. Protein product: CAWIFGRGYTEAFF.